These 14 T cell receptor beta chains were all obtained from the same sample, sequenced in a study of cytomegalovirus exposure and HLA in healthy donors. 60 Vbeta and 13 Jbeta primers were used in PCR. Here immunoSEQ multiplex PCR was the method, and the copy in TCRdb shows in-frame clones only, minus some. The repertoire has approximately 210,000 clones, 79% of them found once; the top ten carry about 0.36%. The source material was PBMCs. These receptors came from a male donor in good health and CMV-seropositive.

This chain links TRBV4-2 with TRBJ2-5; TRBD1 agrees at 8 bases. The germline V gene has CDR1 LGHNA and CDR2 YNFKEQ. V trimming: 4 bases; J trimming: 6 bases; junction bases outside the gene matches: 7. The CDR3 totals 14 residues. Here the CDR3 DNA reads TGTGCCAGCAGCCCTATGGACAGGGAAAAGACCCAGTACTTC. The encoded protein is CASSPMDREKTQYF.

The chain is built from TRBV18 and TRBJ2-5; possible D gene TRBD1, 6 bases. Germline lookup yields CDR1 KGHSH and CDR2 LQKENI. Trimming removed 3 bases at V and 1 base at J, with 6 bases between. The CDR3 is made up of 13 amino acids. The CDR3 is CASSPGAQETQYF. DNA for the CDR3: TGTGCCAGCTCACCGGGGGCCCAAGAGACCCAGTACTTC.

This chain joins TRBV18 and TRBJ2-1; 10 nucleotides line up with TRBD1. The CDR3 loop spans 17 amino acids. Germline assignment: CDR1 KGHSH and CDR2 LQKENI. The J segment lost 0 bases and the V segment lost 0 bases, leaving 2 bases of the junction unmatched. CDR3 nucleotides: TGTGCCAGCTCACCACCCCGGGACAGGGGCTCCTACAATGAGCAGTTCTTC. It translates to CASSPPRDRGSYNEQFF.

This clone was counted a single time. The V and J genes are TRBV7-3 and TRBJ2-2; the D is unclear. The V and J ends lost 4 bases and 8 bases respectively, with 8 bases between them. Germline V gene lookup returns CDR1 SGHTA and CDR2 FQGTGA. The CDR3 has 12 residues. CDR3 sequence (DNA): TGTGCCAGCAGCTCCCTCGTAGGGGAGCTGTTTTTT. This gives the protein CASSSLVGELFF.

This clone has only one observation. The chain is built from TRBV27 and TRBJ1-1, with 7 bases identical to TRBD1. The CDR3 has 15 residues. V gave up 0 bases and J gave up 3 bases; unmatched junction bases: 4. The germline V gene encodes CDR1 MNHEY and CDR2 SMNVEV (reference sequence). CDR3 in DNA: TGTGCCAGCAGTTTATCGGGGACAGCACACACTGAAGCTTTCTTT. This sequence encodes CASSLSGTAHTEAFF.

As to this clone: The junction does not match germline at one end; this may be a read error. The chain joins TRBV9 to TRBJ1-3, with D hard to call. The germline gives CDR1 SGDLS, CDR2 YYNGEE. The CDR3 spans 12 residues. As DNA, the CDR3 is TGTACCAGCAGTCCCCCAGGAAACACCATATATTTT. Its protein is CTSSPPGNTIYF.

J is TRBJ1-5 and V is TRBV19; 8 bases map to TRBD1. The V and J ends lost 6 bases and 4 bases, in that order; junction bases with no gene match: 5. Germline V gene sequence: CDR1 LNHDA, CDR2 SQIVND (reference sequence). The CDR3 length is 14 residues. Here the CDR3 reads CASRSDRVNQPQHF. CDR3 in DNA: TGTGCCAGTAGATCGGACAGGGTTAATCAGCCCCAGCATTTT.

CDR3 coding DNA: TGCGCCAGCAGCCGGAGGACGGACTGTGGCTACACCTTC. Translation gives CASSRRTDCGYTF. The V gene is TRBV4-1, the J gene TRBJ1-2; D remains ambiguous. V was clipped by 4 bases and J by 7 bases, with 13 bases between them. Germline loops: CDR1 MGHRA, CDR2 YSYEKL. This CDR3 is 13 amino acids long.

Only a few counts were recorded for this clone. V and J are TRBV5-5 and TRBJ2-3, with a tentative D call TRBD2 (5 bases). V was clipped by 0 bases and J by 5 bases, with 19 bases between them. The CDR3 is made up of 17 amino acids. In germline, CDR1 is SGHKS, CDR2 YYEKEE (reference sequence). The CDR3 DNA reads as TGTGCCAGCAGCTTGGGGCCCCGGCGGGTAGCCGAAGATACGCAGTATTTT. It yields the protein CASSLGPRRVAEDTQYF.

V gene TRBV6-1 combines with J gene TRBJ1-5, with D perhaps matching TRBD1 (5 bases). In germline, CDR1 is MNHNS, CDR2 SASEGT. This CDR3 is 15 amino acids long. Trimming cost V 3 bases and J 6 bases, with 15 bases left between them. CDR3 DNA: TGTGCCAGCAGTGAGAGGCAGGGTGTCGTTCAGCCCCAGCATTTT. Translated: CASSERQGVVQPQHF.

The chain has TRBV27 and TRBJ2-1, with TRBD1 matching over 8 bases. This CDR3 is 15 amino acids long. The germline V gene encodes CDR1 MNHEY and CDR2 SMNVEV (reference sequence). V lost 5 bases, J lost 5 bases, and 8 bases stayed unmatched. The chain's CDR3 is CASSIQDRADNEQFF. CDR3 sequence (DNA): TGTGCCAGCAGTATCCAGGACAGGGCGGACAATGAGCAGTTCTTC.

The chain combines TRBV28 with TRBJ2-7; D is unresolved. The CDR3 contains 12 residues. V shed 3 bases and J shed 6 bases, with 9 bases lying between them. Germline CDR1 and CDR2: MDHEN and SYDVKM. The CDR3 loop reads CASSLTLPEQYF. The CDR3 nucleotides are TGTGCCAGCAGTTTGACACTGCCCGAGCAGTACTTC.

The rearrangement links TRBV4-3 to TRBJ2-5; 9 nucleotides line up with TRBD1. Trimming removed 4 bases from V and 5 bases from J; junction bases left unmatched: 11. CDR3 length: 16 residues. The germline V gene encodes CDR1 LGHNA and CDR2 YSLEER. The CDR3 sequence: CASSRRTGGGKETQYF. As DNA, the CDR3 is TGCGCCAGCAGCCGTAGAACAGGGGGCGGGAAGGAGACCCAGTACTTC.

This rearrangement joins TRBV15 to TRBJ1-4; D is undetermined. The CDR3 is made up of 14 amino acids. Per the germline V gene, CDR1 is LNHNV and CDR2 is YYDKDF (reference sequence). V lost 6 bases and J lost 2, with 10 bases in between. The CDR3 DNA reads TGTGCCACCAGATTTGGGGAGACTAATGAAAAACTGTTTTTT. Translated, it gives CATRFGETNEKLFF.